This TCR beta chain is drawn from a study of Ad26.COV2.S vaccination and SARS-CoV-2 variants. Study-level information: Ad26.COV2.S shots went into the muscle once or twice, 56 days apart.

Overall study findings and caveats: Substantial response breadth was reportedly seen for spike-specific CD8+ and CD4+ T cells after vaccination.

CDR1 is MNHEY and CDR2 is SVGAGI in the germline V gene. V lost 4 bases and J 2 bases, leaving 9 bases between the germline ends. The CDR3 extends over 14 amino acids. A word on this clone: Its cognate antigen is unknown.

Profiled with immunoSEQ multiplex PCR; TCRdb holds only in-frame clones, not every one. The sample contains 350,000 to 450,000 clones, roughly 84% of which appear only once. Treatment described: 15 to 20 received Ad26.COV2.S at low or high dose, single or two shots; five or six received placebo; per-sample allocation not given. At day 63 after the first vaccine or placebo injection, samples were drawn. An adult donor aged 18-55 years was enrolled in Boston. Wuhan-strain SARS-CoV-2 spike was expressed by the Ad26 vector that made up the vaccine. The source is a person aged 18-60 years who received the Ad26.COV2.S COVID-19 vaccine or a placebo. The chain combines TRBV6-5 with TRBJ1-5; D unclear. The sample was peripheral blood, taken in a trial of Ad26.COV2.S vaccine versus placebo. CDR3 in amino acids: CASSSTRGNQPQHF. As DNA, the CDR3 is TGTGCCAGCAGTTCAACAAGGGGCAATCAGCCCCAGCATTTT.